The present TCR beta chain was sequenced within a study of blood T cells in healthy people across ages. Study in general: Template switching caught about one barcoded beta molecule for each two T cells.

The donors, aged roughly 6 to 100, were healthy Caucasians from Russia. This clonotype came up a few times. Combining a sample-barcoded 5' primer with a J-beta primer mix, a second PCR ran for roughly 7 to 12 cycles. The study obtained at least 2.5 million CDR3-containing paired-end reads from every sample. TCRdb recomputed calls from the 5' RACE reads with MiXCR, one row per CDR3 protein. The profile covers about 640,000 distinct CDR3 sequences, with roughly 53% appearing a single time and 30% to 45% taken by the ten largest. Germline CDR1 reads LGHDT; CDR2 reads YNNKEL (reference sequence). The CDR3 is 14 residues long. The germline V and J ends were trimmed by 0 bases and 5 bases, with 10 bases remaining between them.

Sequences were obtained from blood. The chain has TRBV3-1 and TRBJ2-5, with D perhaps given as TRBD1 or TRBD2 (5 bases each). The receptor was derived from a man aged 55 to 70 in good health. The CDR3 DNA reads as TGTGCCAGCAGCCAAGATTCCGGGGCTGAGACCCAGTACTTC. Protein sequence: CASSQDSGAETQYF.